Each of the 23 T cell receptor beta chains below was sequenced from the same sample in a study of T cell repertoires in cytomegalovirus infection. Their antigen targets remain unknown. TCRdb reprocessed the reads via MiXCR and lists one record per CDR3 protein. The data contain 640,000 or so distinct CDR3 sequences, around 31% of them seen just once; the ten biggest clones take up around a sixth. This sample comprised cultured PBMCs, obtained from culture after CMV antigen stimulation. Source of these receptors: a human donor in good health (CMV status not recorded). Some clones in this sample may be carry-over from other donors' samples.

The V and J genes are TRBV10-3 and TRBJ2-4; 7 bases align to TRBD2. V trimming: 1 base; J trimming: 8 bases; junction bases outside the gene matches: 5. This CDR3 comprises 14 residues. Germline CDR1 reads ENHRY; CDR2 reads SYGVKD. CDR3 nucleotide sequence: TGTGCCATCAGTGAGTTGGGAGGGGAGGACATTCAGTACTTC. This sequence encodes CAISELGGEDIQYF.

V gene TRBV7-3 combines with J gene TRBJ2-1, with D maybe TRBD1 (5 bases). Looked up from germline, CDR1 is SGHTA and CDR2 is FQGTGA. V lost 0 bases and J lost 9, with 12 bases in between. CDR3 length: 14 amino acids. The CDR3 nucleotides read TGTGCCAGCAGCTTAACAACAGGCCACGGTGAGCAGTTCTTC. Translating gives CASSLTTGHGEQFF.

This clonotype was observed many times. This rearrangement joins TRBV25-1 to TRBJ2-1; no clear D gene. There are 11 residues in the CDR3. Germline CDR1 and CDR2: MGHDK and SYGVNS. Deletions cut 3 bases from V and 6 bases from J, with 3 bases between. The chain's CDR3 is CASSEGNEQFF. The DNA for the CDR3 is TGTGCCAGCAGTGAGGGCAATGAGCAGTTCTTC.

The chain joins TRBV7-8 to TRBJ2-7; D remains unclear. CDR1 SGHVS and CDR2 FQNEAQ come from the germline V gene. This CDR3 is built from 13 residues. With 2 bases removed from V and 0 bases from J, the gap between germline ends came to 5 bases. In DNA, the CDR3 is TGTGCCAGCAGCTTACAGCTCTCCTACGAGCAGTACTTC. Translating it yields CASSLQLSYEQYF.

This clonotype showed up just once. V usage is TRBV6-5 and J usage is TRBJ2-1; D gene unclear. The CDR3 covers 14 residues. The germline gives CDR1 MNHEY, CDR2 SVGAGI. V was clipped by 5 bases and J by 9 bases, with 17 bases between them. CDR3 region: CASSDRRRLSEQFF. The CDR3 region has the DNA TGTGCCAGCAGTGATCGCCGTAGATTGAGTGAGCAGTTCTTC.

This rearrangement joins TRBV19 to TRBJ2-3; D uncertain. CDR3 length: 15 residues. CDR1 is LNHDA, CDR2 SQIVND, per germline (reference sequence). V was shortened by 3 bases and J by 5 bases, with 15 bases between the two germline ends. CDR3 DNA: TGTGCCAGTAGTATGGCGGTTCTCCGGCGAGATACGCAGTATTTT. Its protein product is CASSMAVLRRDTQYF. Variable domain in full (rest from reference TRBV19 and TRBJ2-3): DGGITQSPKYLFRKEGQNVTLSCEQNLNHDAMYWYRQDPGQGLRLIYYSQIVNDFQKGDIAEGYSVSREKKESFPLTVTSAQKNPTAFYLCASSMAVLRRDTQYFGPGTRLTVL.

The chain has TRBV10-3 and TRBJ2-5; D is possibly TRBD1 (5 bases). The CDR3 is 15 amino acids. V shed 4 bases and J shed 1 base, with 13 bases lying between them. Germline V gene lookup returns CDR1 ENHRY and CDR2 SYGVKD. The CDR3 protein is CAISGGVSSQETQYF. The CDR3 DNA follows: TGTGCCATCAGTGGGGGCGTATCCTCCCAAGAGACCCAGTACTTC.

The J gene is TRBJ2-7, the V gene TRBV29-1; D tentatively reads TRBD1 or TRBD2 (5 bases each). V gave up 4 bases and J gave up 0 bases, with 7 bases separating them. Germline lookup yields CDR1 SQVTM and CDR2 ANQGSEA. The CDR3 loop spans 12 amino acids. CDR3 DNA sequence: TGCAGCGTTGGGGGGAGCTCCTACGAGCAGTACTTC. Protein product: CSVGGSSYEQYF.

This clonotype occurred a few times. The chain recombines TRBV10-3 with TRBJ1-1; perhaps TRBD1 as D (6 bases). V was cut by 11 bases and J by 0 bases, with 22 bases left in between. The CDR3 contains 16 residues. Looked up from germline, CDR1 is ENHRY and CDR2 is SYGVKD. The CDR3: CAPGRQGGVMNTEAFF. CDR3 DNA: TGTGCCCCCGGGAGGCAAGGGGGGGTTATGAACACTGAAGCTTTCTTT.

This clonotype has more than one count but fewer than ten. This sequence joins TRBV7-2 and TRBJ2-1; 9 bases line up with TRBD2. The CDR3 is 18 residues long. V shed 4 bases, J shed 4 bases, and the junction held 14 bases outside the gene matches. Germline V lookup: CDR1 SGHTA, CDR2 FQGNSA. The CDR3 here is CASSSSIIVAGGYNEQFF. The DNA of the CDR3 is TGTGCCAGCAGCTCCTCAATTATCGTCGCGGGAGGGTACAATGAGCAGTTCTTC.

This clonotype was recorded many times. The rearrangement uses TRBV7-2 and TRBJ2-3; D might be TRBD1 (5 bases). V was clipped by 3 bases and J by 2 bases, with 12 bases between them. The CDR3 length is 15 residues. Germline CDR1 reads SGHTA; CDR2 reads FQGNSA. CDR3 residues: CASSFRPGPTDTQYF. The CDR3 DNA sequence: TGTGCCAGCAGCTTCCGGCCAGGGCCCACAGATACGCAGTATTTT.

Only a few counts were recorded for this clonotype. V and J are TRBV11-2 and TRBJ1-6; maybe TRBD1 (6 bases). The CDR3 has 14 residues. Germline CDR1 SGHAT, CDR2 FQNNGV. V gave up 3 bases and J gave up 7 bases, with 10 bases separating them. In DNA, the CDR3 is TGTGCCAGCAGCTTCTCGGGACAAAATTCACCCCTCCACTTT. This translates into CASSFSGQNSPLHF.

This clonotype has just one count. A much larger clone lies one base from this, so it may be a read error. CDR3 coding DNA: TGTGCCACCAGTTTTGGAAACACCATATATTTT. The encoded protein is CATSFGNTIYF. This chain joins TRBV10-3 and TRBJ1-3; no clear D. This CDR3 spans 11 amino acids. The germline CDR1 and CDR2 sequences are ENHRY and SYGVKD.

This clonotype was seen a few times. This chain links TRBV20-1 with TRBJ1-5; tentative D call: TRBD1 (5 bases). The length of the CDR3 is 15 residues. V was shortened by 3 bases and J by 4 bases, with 16 bases between the two germline ends. Germline V gene data show CDR1 as DFQATT and CDR2 as SNEGSKA (reference sequence). The CDR3 DNA reads as TGCAGTGCTAGTCAAGGGGCCAGCCTAAATCAGCCCCAGCATTTT. This gives the protein CSASQGASLNQPQHF.

The gene calls are TRBV12-3 or TRBV12-4 and TRBJ2-5; TRBD2 aligns across 13 bases. The length of the CDR3 is 15 residues. The V segment lost 6 bases and the J segment 8 bases; nucleotides outside the gene matches: 9. The CDR3 is CASSPGLAGAVTQYF. In nucleotides, the CDR3 is TGTGCCAGCAGCCCCGGACTAGCGGGAGCTGTTACCCAGTACTTC.

There are a few counts of this clonotype. In nucleotides, the CDR3 is TGTGCCAGCCATATCGACAGGATCGCTACTGAAGCTTTCTTT. The encoded protein is CASHIDRIATEAFF. The rearrangement links TRBV5-6 to TRBJ1-1, with D possibly being TRBD1 (6 bases). Germline V gene sequence: CDR1 SGHDT, CDR2 YYEEEE. Between the trimmed V and J ends, which lost 7 bases and 5 bases, there was a span of 18 bases. The CDR3 covers 14 residues.

V is TRBV12-3 or TRBV12-4 and J is TRBJ1-5, with D maybe TRBD1 (5 bases). The CDR3 length is 15 residues. Trimming left V 0 bases short and J 6 bases short, with 12 bases between. DNA for the CDR3: TGTGCCAGCAGTTTAGCAGGGACTCGGAGTCAGCCCCAGCATTTT. Amino acid sequence: CASSLAGTRSQPQHF.

This clonotype has ten or more counts. The chain has TRBV12-3 or TRBV12-4 and TRBJ1-5; D might be TRBD1 (5 bases). V lost 5 bases and J 2 bases, leaving 13 bases between the germline ends. The CDR3 is made up of 15 amino acids. The CDR3 loop is CASSAGGSGNQPQHF. The CDR3 DNA is TGTGCCAGCAGTGCCGGGGGGAGCGGCAATCAGCCCCAGCATTTT.

The chain has TRBV7-2 and TRBJ2-2; D not resolved. Germline CDR1 SGHTA, CDR2 FQGNSA. With 5 bases removed from V and 9 bases from J, the gap between germline ends came to 16 bases. The CDR3 loop spans 14 amino acids. CDR3 sequence (DNA): TGTGCCAGCAGCCCAAGAGCTTACCCCAGGGAGCTGTTTTTT. Protein product: CASSPRAYPRELFF.

This clonotype was counted many times. This chain links TRBV7-6 with TRBJ2-1, with 7 bases matching TRBD2. The CDR3 is 18 residues long. Per germline, CDR1 SGHVS and CDR2 FNYEAQ. J gave up 2 bases and V 2 bases, and 12 bases lay outside the gene matches. DNA for the CDR3: TGTGCCAGCAGCTTAAGGGTACCCGGGACTACTGCCTACAATGAGCAGTTCTTC. This translates into CASSLRVPGTTAYNEQFF.

This sequence joins TRBV30 and TRBJ2-6; possibly TRBD1 for D (6 bases). The germline CDR1 and CDR2 sequences are GTSNPN and SVGIG (reference sequence). With 0 bases removed from V and 0 bases from J, the gap between germline ends came to 18 bases. CDR3 length: 19 amino acids. The CDR3 DNA follows: TGTGCCTGGAGTGTACCCCGGACAGCACGCTTCTCTGGGGCCAACGTCCTGACTTTC. It translates to CAWSVPRTARFSGANVLTF. The entire variable domain, with the rest obtained from reference TRBV30 and TRBJ2-6, is as follows: SQTIHQWPATLVQPVGSPLSLECTVEGTSNPNLYWYRQAAGRGLQLLFYSVGIGQISSEVPQNLSASRPQDRQFILSSKKLLLSDSGFYLCAWSVPRTARFSGANVLTFGAGSRLTVL.

The V gene is TRBV18, the J gene TRBJ1-3; no clear D gene. Trimming took 2 bases from V and 8 from J, leaving 10 bases between them. The CDR3 spans 13 residues. Germline CDR1 KGHSH, CDR2 LQKENI. CDR3 region: CASSPNWGDTIYF. The CDR3 nucleotides read TGTGCCAGCTCACCAAATTGGGGTGACACCATATATTTT.

This clonotype showed up just a few times. The chain has TRBV7-2 and TRBJ1-6; unclear D gene. V was cut by 2 bases and J by 0 bases, with 8 bases left in between. CDR3 length: 16 amino acids. Germline assignment: CDR1 SGHTA and CDR2 FQGNSA. The CDR3 protein is CASSLQWSSYNSPLHF. Here the CDR3 DNA reads TGTGCCAGCAGCTTACAGTGGAGCTCCTATAATTCACCCCTCCACTTT.